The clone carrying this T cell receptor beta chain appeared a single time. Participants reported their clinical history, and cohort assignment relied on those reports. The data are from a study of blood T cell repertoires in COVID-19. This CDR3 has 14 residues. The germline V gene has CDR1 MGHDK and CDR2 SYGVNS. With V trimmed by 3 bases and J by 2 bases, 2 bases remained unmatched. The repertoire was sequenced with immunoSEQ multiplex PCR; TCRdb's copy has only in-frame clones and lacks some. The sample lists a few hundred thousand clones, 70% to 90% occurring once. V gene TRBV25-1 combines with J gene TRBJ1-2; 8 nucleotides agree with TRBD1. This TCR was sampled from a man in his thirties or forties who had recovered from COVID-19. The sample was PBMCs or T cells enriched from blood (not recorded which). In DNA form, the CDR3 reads TGTGCCAGCAGTGACCCAGGGGGCAACTATGGCTACACCTTC. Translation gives CASSDPGGNYGYTF.